This is a list of T cell receptor beta chains from one sample in a study of blood T cells in healthy people across ages. TCRdb re-derived calls from the 5' RACE reads in MiXCR, one entry per CDR3 protein. The sample holds about 1 million distinct CDR3 sequences; around 43% are singletons and the top ten take approximately 19%. Material: blood. These receptor sequences come from an older woman in good health. Both conserved end residues are part of each CDR3. The order of the fields is clone size, J gene, D gene, V gene, CDR3 DNA, CDR3 protein. D genes are given only for firm matches. A row's size may be missing; if present it is once, few, many or a size class.

size: .; J: TRBJ1-4; D: .; V: TRBV25-1; DNA: TGTGCCAGCAGCGCTCTTAATGAAAAACTGTTTTTT; CDR3: CASSALNEKLFF
size: .; J: TRBJ2-6; D: .; V: TRBV5-1; DNA: TGCGCCAGCAGCTTCCAGGGCCCAGTCTCTGGGGCCAACGTCCTGACTTTC; CDR3: CASSFQGPVSGANVLTF
size: .; J: TRBJ2-7; D: TRBD2; V: TRBV7-2; DNA: TGTGCCAGCAGCTTAGTGGTGGGGCGGGGGAGCTACGAGCAGTACTTC; CDR3: CASSLVVGRGSYEQYF
size: .; J: TRBJ2-7; D: .; V: TRBV12-3/TRBV12-4; DNA: TGTGCCAGCAGTTTAGGTGGCAGCTTCTACGAGCAGTACTTC; CDR3: CASSLGGSFYEQYF
size: .; J: TRBJ2-7; D: .; V: TRBV27; DNA: TGTGCCAGCAGTTTACAGGTGGGGGCAGCCTACGAGCAGTACTTC; CDR3: CASSLQVGAAYEQYF
size: .; J: TRBJ2-3; D: TRBD1; V: TRBV9; DNA: TGTGCCAGCTCAAAAGGGGACAGAAACACAGATACGCAGTATTTT; CDR3: CASSKGDRNTDTQYF
size: .; J: TRBJ2-7; D: TRBD1; V: TRBV6-5; DNA: TGTGCCAGCAGTTACCCAGGGACAGGGGGAGGCGAGCAGTACTTC; CDR3: CASSYPGTGGGEQYF
size: .; J: TRBJ2-6; D: TRBD1; V: TRBV7-3; DNA: TGTGCCAGCAGCTTAACAGGGGGCGTTGGGGCCAACGTCCTGACTTTC; CDR3: CASSLTGGVGANVLTF
size: once; J: TRBJ2-2; D: .; V: TRBV7-8; DNA: TGTGCCAGCAGCTTAAGTACGGTTACCGGGGAGCTGTTTTTT; CDR3: CASSLSTVTGELFF
size: few; J: TRBJ1-2; D: .; V: TRBV4-2; DNA: TGTGCCAGCAGCCAAGAGATGAGACAGAGATTTGATGGCTACACCTTC; CDR3: CASSQEMRQRFDGYTF
size: .; J: TRBJ1-2; D: TRBD1; V: TRBV12-3/TRBV12-4; DNA: TGTGCCAGCAGTTTGCCAGGGGGCTTGATTGGCTACACCTTC; CDR3: CASSLPGGLIGYTF
size: .; J: TRBJ2-7; D: .; V: TRBV11-2; DNA: TGTGCCAGCAGCTTAGACCCCGTGGGGGGCGAGCAGTACTTC; CDR3: CASSLDPVGGEQYF
size: .; J: TRBJ2-7; D: .; V: TRBV14; DNA: TGTGCCAGCAGCCCCTCCCAGTACGAGCAGTACTTC; CDR3: CASSPSQYEQYF
size: .; J: TRBJ2-1; D: TRBD1; V: TRBV9; DNA: TGTGCCGGCAGCGTAGTTGGGGACAGGGACAATGAGCAGTTCTTC; CDR3: CAGSVVGDRDNEQFF
size: few; J: TRBJ2-7; D: TRBD2; V: TRBV9; DNA: TGTGCCAGCAGCGCGCCGGGACTAGCCCGCGAGCAGTACTTC; CDR3: CASSAPGLAREQYF
size: many; J: TRBJ2-7; D: .; V: TRBV5-8; DNA: TGTGCCAGCAGCTTGAGACTACTAAGCTCCTACGAGCAGTACTTC; CDR3: CASSLRLLSSYEQYF
size: few; J: TRBJ2-7; D: .; V: TRBV28; DNA: TGTGCCAGCAGTTTTTCGCACAGTGACTACGAGCAGTACTTC; CDR3: CASSFSHSDYEQYF
size: few; J: TRBJ2-1; D: TRBD2; V: TRBV9; DNA: TGTGCCAGCAGCGTAGATGCGGGAGGGTACAATGAGCAGTTCTTC; CDR3: CASSVDAGGYNEQFF
size: .; J: TRBJ2-7; D: .; V: TRBV10-3; DNA: TGTGCCATCGGCGGACACCACGAGCAGTACTTC; CDR3: CAIGGHHEQYF
size: .; J: TRBJ2-5; D: .; V: TRBV6-2/TRBV6-3; DNA: TGTGCCAGCAGGTCGAAGAGGGCTGCAGATATGGAGACCCAGTACTTC; CDR3: CASRSKRAADMETQYF
size: .; J: TRBJ2-3; D: TRBD1; V: TRBV27; DNA: TGTGCCAGCAGTTTATGGGGGACAGGGGGCGGCACAGATACGCAGTATTTT; CDR3: CASSLWGTGGGTDTQYF
size: few; J: TRBJ1-1; D: .; V: TRBV9; DNA: TGTGCCAGCAGCCCCCGGGAGGCTTTCTTT; CDR3: CASSPREAFF
size: few; J: TRBJ1-4; D: TRBD1; V: TRBV29-1; DNA: TGCAGCGCCGTTGACAGGGGAGGTGATGAAAAACTGTTTTTT; CDR3: CSAVDRGGDEKLFF
size: few; J: TRBJ2-1; D: TRBD1; V: TRBV2; DNA: TGTGCCAGCAGTGTAGATAGGGGGACAGGGGGCCTGAATGAGCAGTTCTTC; CDR3: CASSVDRGTGGLNEQFF
size: .; J: TRBJ2-5; D: .; V: TRBV2; DNA: TGTGCCAGCAGTGAAAGGGGGGGGAGGAGAGAGACCCAGTACTTC; CDR3: CASSERGGRRETQYF
size: .; J: TRBJ2-1; D: TRBD2; V: TRBV7-2; DNA: TGTGCCAGCAGCTTAAGGCCGGGGGGGGGCGGATTGGACAATGAGCAGTTCTTC; CDR3: CASSLRPGGGGLDNEQFF